This T cell receptor beta chain stems from a study of spatial heterogeneity in lung cancer. About the research overall: Each distinct TCR and UMI combination averaged more than ten appearances in raw reads.

Study results and limitations: Among blood samples, ubiquitous expanded tumor TCRs appeared more at resection than at follow-up.

Time point meaning: sample taken at primary tumor resection. Tumor, nontumor lung or frozen PBMC supplied whole RNA, sequenced without sorting. Details on this clonotype: Its antigen is not known.

CDR1 is LGHNA, CDR2 YSLEER, per germline. The CDR3 runs 14 residues. Trimming removed 0 bases at V and 7 bases at J, with 9 bases between. All TCR cDNA molecules were individually tagged with a unique molecular identifier. Each CDR3 protein is one row after TCRdb ran MiXCR on the 5' RACE reads. The repertoire holds some 40,000 distinct CDR3 sequences, with roughly 5% as singletons. The starting material was PBMCs, obtained at surgery. The genes are TRBV4-3 and TRBJ1-4, with a weak D call TRBD1 (5 bases). The source of this sequence is a female donor with early-stage non-small cell lung cancer. The CDR3 spells CASSQDSQGEKLFF. The CDR3 DNA sequence: TGCGCCAGCAGCCAAGATAGCCAGGGTGAAAAACTGTTTTTT.